These 20 T cell receptor beta chains were all obtained from the same sample, sequenced in a study of cytomegalovirus exposure and HLA in healthy donors. The PCR made use of 60 Vbeta and 13 Jbeta primers. Produced via immunoSEQ multiplex PCR; TCRdb's table is partial and in-frame only. The sample data list tens of thousands of clones. Sequenced input: PBMCs. The source is a man in his forties in good health and CMV-seronegative.

The chain recombines TRBV7-9 with TRBJ2-5; 7 nucleotides align to TRBD2. CDR3 size: 15 residues. Trimming took 5 bases from V and 1 from J; bases not matched to a gene: 7. Germline CDR1 and CDR2: SEHNR and FQNEAQ (reference sequence). CDR3 bases: TGTGCCAGCAGCGCCACCGGGGGGTCCCAAGAGACCCAGTACTTC. This translates into CASSATGGSQETQYF.

This sequence joins TRBV30 and TRBJ2-2; maybe TRBD2 (6 bases). Trimming stripped 3 bases from V and 5 bases from J, with 16 bases between. The CDR3 spans 15 residues. The germline V gene has CDR1 GTSNPN and CDR2 SVGIG (reference sequence). The CDR3 coding sequence is TGTGCCTGGAGCACGGGGGAGTCTAGGACCGGGGAGCTGTTTTTT. This translates into CAWSTGESRTGELFF.

V gene TRBV14 combines with J gene TRBJ1-1, with TRBD1 identical over 7 bases. The junction had 1 base not matched to a gene; V was cut back by 2 bases and J by 4 bases. Germline V gene data show CDR1 as SGHDN and CDR2 as FVKESK. This CDR3 is 13 amino acids long. Here the CDR3 DNA reads TGTGCCAGCAGCCAACACAGGGGCACTGAAGCTTTCTTT. It translates to CASSQHRGTEAFF.

The chain carries TRBV5-1 and TRBJ2-7, with 8 nucleotides matching TRBD2. CDR3 length: 17 amino acids. After removal of 0 bases from V and 2 bases from J, the junction contained 10 bases not matched to a gene. Per germline, CDR1 SGHRS and CDR2 YFSETQ. In nucleotides, the CDR3 is TGCGCCAGCAGCTTGGGGACTAGCACGACCAGGACCTACGAGCAGTACTTC. Protein sequence: CASSLGTSTTRTYEQYF.

The V and J genes are TRBV4-1 and TRBJ1-5, with 9 bases that match TRBD1. V lost 3 bases, J lost 6 bases, and 9 bases stayed unmatched. The CDR3 is made up of 16 amino acids. Germline assignment: CDR1 MGHRA and CDR2 YSYEKL. The CDR3 protein is CASSQYTGGSGQPQHF. The DNA of the CDR3 is TGCGCCAGCAGCCAGTACACAGGGGGCTCTGGTCAGCCCCAGCATTTT.

The chain employs TRBV9 and TRBJ1-1, with a tentative D call TRBD1 (5 bases). In germline, CDR1 is SGDLS, CDR2 YYNGEE. V lost 4 bases to trimming and J lost 1 base, with 14 bases between them. The length of the CDR3 is 15 residues. In DNA form, the CDR3 reads TGTGCCAGCAGCCCCCAGGGAGGGACGAACACTGAAGCTTTCTTT. This encodes CASSPQGGTNTEAFF.

This rearrangement joins TRBV12-5 to TRBJ2-7; TRBD1 matches at 10 bases. Germline CDR1 is LGHNT and CDR2 is FRNRAP. The CDR3 is 16 amino acids. V lost 0 bases to trimming and J lost 3 bases; unmatched junction nucleotides: 5. The CDR3 loop reads CASGLVLGTGDYEQYF. The CDR3 region has the DNA TGTGCTAGTGGTTTGGTACTTGGGACAGGGGACTACGAGCAGTACTTC.

The rearrangement joins TRBV5-1 to TRBJ1-1; 8 bases map to TRBD1. This CDR3 is built from 15 residues. Per the germline V gene, CDR1 is SGHRS and CDR2 is YFSETQ. V lost 6 bases, J lost 0 bases, and 7 bases stayed unmatched. CDR3 DNA sequence: TGCGCCAGCAAGGCAAGGACAGGGATGAACACTGAAGCTTTCTTT. This sequence encodes CASKARTGMNTEAFF.

The chain uses TRBV4-1 and TRBJ2-5, with 9 bases identical to TRBD1. J was trimmed by 3 bases and V by 3 bases; bases with no gene match: 5. Germline V gene lookup returns CDR1 MGHRA and CDR2 YSYEKL. The CDR3 consists of 15 residues. This chain's CDR3 is CASSHGTGNKETQYF. CDR3 DNA: TGCGCCAGCAGCCACGGGACAGGGAATAAAGAGACCCAGTACTTC.

The rearrangement uses TRBV6-4 and TRBJ2-2; D might be TRBD1 (5 bases). CDR3 length: 16 amino acids. Germline V lookup: CDR1 MRHNA, CDR2 SNTAGT. V was shortened by 1 base and J by 4 bases, with 13 bases between the two germline ends. The CDR3 DNA reads TGTGCCAGCAGTGACTTGGGCAGGGTCGGCACCGGGGAGCTGTTTTTT. It specifies CASSDLGRVGTGELFF.

This chain links TRBV5-6 with TRBJ1-5; tentatively, D is TRBD1 (5 bases). Germline V CDR1 and CDR2: SGHDT, YYEEEE. The V and J ends lost 0 bases and 6 bases respectively, with 10 bases between them. This CDR3 is built from 14 residues. This CDR3 reads CASSLGQGPQPQHF. The CDR3 bases are TGTGCCAGCAGCTTGGGGCAGGGTCCTCAGCCCCAGCATTTT.

The V and J genes are TRBV5-1 and TRBJ2-5; perhaps TRBD1 as D (6 bases). CDR1 and CDR2 (germline): SGHRS, YFSETQ. The CDR3 is 13 amino acids. The V end lost 3 bases, the J end lost 5 bases, and 11 bases lay between the germline ends. The CDR3 loop reads CASSWDNRETQYF. The CDR3 DNA follows: TGCGCCAGCAGCTGGGACAATCGGGAGACCCAGTACTTC.

The chain joins TRBV4-1 to TRBJ2-7; the match to TRBD1 covers 7 bases. V lost 0 bases to trimming and J lost 4 bases; unmatched junction nucleotides: 12. Germline CDR1 MGHRA, CDR2 YSYEKL. The CDR3 has 17 residues. This CDR3 is CASSQDRGRVLQYEQYF. The CDR3 nucleotides are TGCGCCAGCAGCCAAGATAGGGGGCGAGTCTTACAGTACGAGCAGTACTTC.

J is TRBJ2-5 and V is TRBV5-1; D is ambiguous. The CDR3 consists of 15 residues. Trimming left V 2 bases short and J 4 bases short, with 15 bases between. CDR1 is SGHRS and CDR2 is YFSETQ in the germline V gene. The CDR3 DNA reads TGCGCCAGCAGCTTTAACGCTCCAACGGGAGAGACCCAGTACTTC. This codes for CASSFNAPTGETQYF. The variable domain in full, with the rest retrieved from reference TRBV5-1 and TRBJ2-5, is KAGVTQTPRYLIKTRGQQVTLSCSPISGHRSVSWYQQTPGQGLQFLFEYFSETQRNKGNFPGRFSGRQFSNSRSEMNVSTLELGDSALYLCASSFNAPTGETQYFGPGTRLLVL.

The chain carries TRBV7-2 and TRBJ1-2, with 7 bases that match TRBD1. This CDR3 has 13 residues. V lost 3 bases, J lost 8 bases, and 6 bases stayed unmatched. Germline assignment: CDR1 SGHTA and CDR2 FQGNSA. CDR3 sequence: CASSLGQRDGYTF. The CDR3 DNA sequence: TGTGCCAGCAGCTTGGGACAGCGTGACGGCTACACCTTC.

The chain has TRBV19 and TRBJ2-7, with 7 bases aligning to TRBD1. J lost 4 bases, V lost 3 bases, and 9 bases had no gene match. In germline, CDR1 is LNHDA, CDR2 SQIVND (reference sequence). The CDR3 has 15 amino acids. CDR3 protein: CASSIPTGKGYEQYF. DNA for the CDR3: TGTGCCAGTAGTATCCCGACAGGGAAAGGGTACGAGCAGTACTTC.

In DNA form, the CDR3 reads TGCAGCGTTCGGGTCGGGGGGGCCTACGAGCAGTACTTC. This translates into CSVRVGGAYEQYF. This chain uses TRBV29-1 with TRBJ2-7; the match to TRBD2 covers 8 bases. There are 13 residues in the CDR3. Germline-derived CDR1 and CDR2 are SQVTM and ANQGSEA. V shed 5 bases, J shed 2 bases, and the junction held 5 bases outside the gene matches.

V and J are TRBV5-1 and TRBJ1-1; D is unresolved. This CDR3 contains 13 residues. The V end lost 4 bases, the J end lost 7 bases, and 14 bases lay between the germline ends. Germline assignment: CDR1 SGHRS and CDR2 YFSETQ. CDR3 bases: TGCGCCAGCAGCGGGCAGGCCGGCAGTGAAGCTTTCTTT. Protein: CASSGQAGSEAFF.

The V call is TRBV4-2, the J call TRBJ1-2, with 7 nucleotides matching TRBD1. V was pared by 4 bases and J by 6 bases, with 11 bases of the junction left unmatched. CDR3 size: 15 residues. The germline CDR1 and CDR2 sequences are LGHNA and YNFKEQ. CDR3 region: CASSPTGVSFNGYTF. The CDR3, as DNA: TGTGCCAGCAGCCCCACAGGGGTTAGTTTCAATGGCTACACCTTC.

The chain couples TRBV11-2 to TRBJ2-3, with 9 bases lining up with TRBD2. From germline, CDR1 is SGHAT and CDR2 FQNNGV. J lost 2 bases, V lost 0 bases, and 6 bases had no gene match. CDR3 length equals 17 residues. The CDR3 loop reads CASSLEGLATFTDTQYF. The DNA for the CDR3 is TGTGCCAGCAGCTTAGAGGGACTAGCAACTTTCACAGATACGCAGTATTTT.